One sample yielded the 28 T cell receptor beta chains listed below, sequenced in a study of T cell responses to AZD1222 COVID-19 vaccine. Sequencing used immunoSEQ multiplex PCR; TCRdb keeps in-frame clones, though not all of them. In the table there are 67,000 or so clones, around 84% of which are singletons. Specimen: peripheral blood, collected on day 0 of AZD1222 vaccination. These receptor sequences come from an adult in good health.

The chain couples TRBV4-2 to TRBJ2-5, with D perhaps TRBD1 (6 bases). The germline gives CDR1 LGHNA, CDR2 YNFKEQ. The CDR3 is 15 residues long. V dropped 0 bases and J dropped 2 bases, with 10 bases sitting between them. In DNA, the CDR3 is TGTGCCAGCAGCCAAGATCGGACAGTTCAAGAGACCCAGTACTTC. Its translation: CASSQDRTVQETQYF.

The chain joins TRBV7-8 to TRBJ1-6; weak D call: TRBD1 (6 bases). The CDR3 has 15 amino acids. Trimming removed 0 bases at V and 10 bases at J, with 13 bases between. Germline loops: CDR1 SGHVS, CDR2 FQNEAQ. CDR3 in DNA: TGTGCCAGCAGCTTAGCGGGGGGGCGGCCCTCACCCCTCCACTTT. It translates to CASSLAGGRPSPLHF.

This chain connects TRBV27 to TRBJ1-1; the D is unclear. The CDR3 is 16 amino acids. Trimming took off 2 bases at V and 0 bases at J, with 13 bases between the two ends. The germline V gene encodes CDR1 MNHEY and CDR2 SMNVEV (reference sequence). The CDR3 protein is CASSLVQTSVNTEAFF. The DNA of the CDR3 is TGTGCCAGCAGTTTAGTGCAGACATCCGTGAACACTGAAGCTTTCTTT.

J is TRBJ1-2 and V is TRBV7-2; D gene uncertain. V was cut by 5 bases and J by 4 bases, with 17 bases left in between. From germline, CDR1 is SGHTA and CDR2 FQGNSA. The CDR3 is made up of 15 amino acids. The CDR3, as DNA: TGTGCCAGCAGCACACCTGACGGGAGGGTCTATGGCTACACCTTC. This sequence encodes CASSTPDGRVYGYTF.

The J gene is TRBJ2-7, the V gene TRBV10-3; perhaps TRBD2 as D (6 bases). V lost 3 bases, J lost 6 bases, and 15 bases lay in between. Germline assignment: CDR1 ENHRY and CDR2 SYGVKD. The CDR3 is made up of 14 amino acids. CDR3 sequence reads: CAISERGGESEQYF. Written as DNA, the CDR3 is TGTGCCATCAGTGAACGAGGAGGGGAGTCCGAGCAGTACTTC.

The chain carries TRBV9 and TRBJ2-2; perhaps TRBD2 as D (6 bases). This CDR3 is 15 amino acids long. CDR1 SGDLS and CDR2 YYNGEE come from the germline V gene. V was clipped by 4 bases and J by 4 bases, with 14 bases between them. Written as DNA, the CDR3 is TGTGCCAGCAGCTCTTACACGCGGGGCACCGGGGAGCTGTTTTTT. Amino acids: CASSSYTRGTGELFF.

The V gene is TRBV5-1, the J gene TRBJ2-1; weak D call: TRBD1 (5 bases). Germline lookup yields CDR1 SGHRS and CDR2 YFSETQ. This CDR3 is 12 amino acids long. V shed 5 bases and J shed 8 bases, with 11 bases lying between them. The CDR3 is CASRRGTDEQFF. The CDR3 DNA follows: TGCGCCAGCAGAAGGGGTACAGATGAGCAGTTCTTC. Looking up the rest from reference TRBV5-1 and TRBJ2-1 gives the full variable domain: KAGVTQTPRYLIKTRGQQVTLSCSPISGHRSVSWYQQTPGQGLQFLFEYFSETQRNKGNFPGRFSGRQFSNSRSEMNVSTLELGDSALYLCASRRGTDEQFFGPGTRLTVL.

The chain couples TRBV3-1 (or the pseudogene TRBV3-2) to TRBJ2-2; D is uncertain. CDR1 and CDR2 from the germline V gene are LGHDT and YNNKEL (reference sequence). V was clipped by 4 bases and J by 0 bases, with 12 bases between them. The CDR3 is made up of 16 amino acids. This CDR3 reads CASSLSYSPNTGELFF. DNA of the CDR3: TGTGCCAGCAGCCTAAGCTACAGCCCGAACACCGGGGAGCTGTTTTTT.

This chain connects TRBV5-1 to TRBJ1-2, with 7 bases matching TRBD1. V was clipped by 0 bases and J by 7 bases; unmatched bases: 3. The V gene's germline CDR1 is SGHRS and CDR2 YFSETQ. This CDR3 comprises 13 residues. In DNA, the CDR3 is TGCGCCAGCAGCTTGGCGCCAGGGGGTGGCTACACCTTC. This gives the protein CASSLAPGGGYTF.

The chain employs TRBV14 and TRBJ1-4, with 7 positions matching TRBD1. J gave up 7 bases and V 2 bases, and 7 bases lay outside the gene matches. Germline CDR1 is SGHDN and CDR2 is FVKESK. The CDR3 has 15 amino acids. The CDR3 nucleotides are TGTGCCAGCAGCCAATCTAGGGGGCCGGGTGAAAAACTGTTTTTT. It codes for CASSQSRGPGEKLFF. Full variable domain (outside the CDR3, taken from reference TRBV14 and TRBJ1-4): EAGVTQFPSHSVIEKGQTVTLRCDPISGHDNLYWYRRVMGKEIKFLLHFVKESKQDESGMPNNRFLAERTGGTYSTLKVQPAELEDSGVYFCASSQSRGPGEKLFFGSGTQLSVL.

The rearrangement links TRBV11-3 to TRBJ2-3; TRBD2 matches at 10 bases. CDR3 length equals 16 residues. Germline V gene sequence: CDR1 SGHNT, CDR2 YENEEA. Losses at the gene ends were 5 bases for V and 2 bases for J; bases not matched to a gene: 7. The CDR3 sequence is CASSPGLAAHTDTQYF. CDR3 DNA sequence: TGTGCCAGCAGCCCCGGACTAGCGGCCCACACAGATACGCAGTATTTT.

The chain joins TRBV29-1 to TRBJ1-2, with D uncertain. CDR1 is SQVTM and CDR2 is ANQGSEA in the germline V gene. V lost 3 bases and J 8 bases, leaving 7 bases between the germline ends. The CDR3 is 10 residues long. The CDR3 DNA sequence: TGCAGCGTTGACCCGGGAGGCTACACCTTC. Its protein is CSVDPGGYTF.

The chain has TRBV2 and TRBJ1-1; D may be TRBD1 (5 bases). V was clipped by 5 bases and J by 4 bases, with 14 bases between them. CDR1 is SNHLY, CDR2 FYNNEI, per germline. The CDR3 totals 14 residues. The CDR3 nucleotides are TGTGCCAGCAGTTCCCCCCCGGGGGGCACTGAAGCTTTCTTT. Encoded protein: CASSSPPGGTEAFF.

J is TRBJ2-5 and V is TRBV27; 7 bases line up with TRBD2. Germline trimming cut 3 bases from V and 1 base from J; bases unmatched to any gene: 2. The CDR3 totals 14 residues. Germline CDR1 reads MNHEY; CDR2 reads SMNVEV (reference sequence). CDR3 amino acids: CASSFASGQETQYF. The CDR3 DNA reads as TGTGCCAGCAGTTTCGCTAGCGGCCAAGAGACCCAGTACTTC.

CDR3 nucleotide sequence: TGTGCCAGCAGTTACTCCGGGACTTCAAGCTATGGCTACACCTTC. As protein: CASSYSGTSSYGYTF. The chain combines TRBV6-5 with TRBJ1-2; D might be TRBD1 (5 bases). The CDR3 totals 15 residues. The V gene lost 0 bases and the J gene lost 4 bases, with 12 bases spanning the gap. Germline values: CDR1 MNHEY, CDR2 SVGAGI.

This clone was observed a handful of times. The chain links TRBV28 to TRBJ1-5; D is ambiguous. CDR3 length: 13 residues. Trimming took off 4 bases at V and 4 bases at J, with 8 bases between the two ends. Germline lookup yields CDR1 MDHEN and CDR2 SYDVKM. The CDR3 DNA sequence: TGTGCCAGCAGTTCAGACGGAAATCAGCCCCAGCATTTT. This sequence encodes CASSSDGNQPQHF.

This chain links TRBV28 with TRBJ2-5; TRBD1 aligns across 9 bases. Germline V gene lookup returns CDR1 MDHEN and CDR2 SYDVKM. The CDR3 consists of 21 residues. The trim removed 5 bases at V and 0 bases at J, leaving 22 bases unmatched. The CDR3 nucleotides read TGTGCCAGCAGTCTTCTCACCTCGGGACAGGGTAGTCAGGGATACCAAGAGACCCAGTACTTC. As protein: CASSLLTSGQGSQGYQETQYF.

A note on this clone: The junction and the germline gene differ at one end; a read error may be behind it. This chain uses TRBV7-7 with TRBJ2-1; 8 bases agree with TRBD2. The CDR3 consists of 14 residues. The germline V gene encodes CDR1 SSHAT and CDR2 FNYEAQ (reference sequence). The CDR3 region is CASSRGGAYNEQFF. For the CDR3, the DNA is TGTGCTAGCAGCCGGGGGGGAGCCTACAATGAGCAGTTCTTC.

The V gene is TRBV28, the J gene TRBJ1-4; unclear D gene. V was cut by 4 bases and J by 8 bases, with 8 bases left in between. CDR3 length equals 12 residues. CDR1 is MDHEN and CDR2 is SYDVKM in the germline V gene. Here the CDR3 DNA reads TGTGCCAGCAGTTCGGTGGTCGAAAAACTGTTTTTT. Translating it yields CASSSVVEKLFF.

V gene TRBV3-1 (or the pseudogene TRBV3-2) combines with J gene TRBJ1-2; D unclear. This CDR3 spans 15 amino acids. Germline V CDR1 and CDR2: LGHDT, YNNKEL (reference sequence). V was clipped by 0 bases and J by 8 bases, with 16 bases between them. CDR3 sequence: CASSQDNIGRRGYTF. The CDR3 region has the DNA TGTGCCAGCAGCCAAGATAATATCGGCCGCCGCGGCTACACCTTC.

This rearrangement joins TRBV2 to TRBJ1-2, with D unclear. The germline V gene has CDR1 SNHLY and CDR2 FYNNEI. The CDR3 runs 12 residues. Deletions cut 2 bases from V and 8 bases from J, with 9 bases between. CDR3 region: CASSENAMGYTF. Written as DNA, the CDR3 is TGTGCCAGCAGTGAAAATGCAATGGGCTACACCTTC.

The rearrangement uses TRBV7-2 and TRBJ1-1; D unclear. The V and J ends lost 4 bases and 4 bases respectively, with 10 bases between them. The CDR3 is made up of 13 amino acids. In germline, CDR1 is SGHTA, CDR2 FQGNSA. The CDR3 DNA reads TGTGCCAGCAGCTCTCAAGAAGGCACTGAAGCTTTCTTT. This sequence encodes CASSSQEGTEAFF. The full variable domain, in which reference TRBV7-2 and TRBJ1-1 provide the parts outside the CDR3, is GAGVSQSPSNKVTEKGKDVELRCDPISGHTALYWYRQSLGQGLEFLIYFQGNSAPDKSGLPSDRFSAERTGGSVSTLTIQRTQQEDSAVYLCASSSQEGTEAFFGQGTRLTVV.

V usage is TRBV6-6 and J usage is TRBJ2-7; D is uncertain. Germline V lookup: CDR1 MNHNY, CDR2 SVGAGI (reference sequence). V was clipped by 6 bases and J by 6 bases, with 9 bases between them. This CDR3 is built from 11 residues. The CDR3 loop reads CASSESPEQYF. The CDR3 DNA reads TGTGCCAGCAGCGAGTCCCCCGAGCAGTACTTC.

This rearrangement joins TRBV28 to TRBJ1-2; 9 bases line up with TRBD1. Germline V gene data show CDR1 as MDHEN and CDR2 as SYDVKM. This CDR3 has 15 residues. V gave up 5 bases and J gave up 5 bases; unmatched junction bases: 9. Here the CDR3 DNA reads TGTGCCAGCAGTGCCATCGGGACAGGGAAATATGGCTACACCTTC. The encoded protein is CASSAIGTGKYGYTF.

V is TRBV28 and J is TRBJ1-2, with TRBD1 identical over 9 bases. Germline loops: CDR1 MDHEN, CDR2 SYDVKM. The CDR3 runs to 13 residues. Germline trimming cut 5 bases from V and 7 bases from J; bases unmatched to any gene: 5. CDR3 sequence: CASSPPTGGGYTF. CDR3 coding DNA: TGTGCCAGCAGTCCCCCGACAGGGGGTGGCTACACCTTC.

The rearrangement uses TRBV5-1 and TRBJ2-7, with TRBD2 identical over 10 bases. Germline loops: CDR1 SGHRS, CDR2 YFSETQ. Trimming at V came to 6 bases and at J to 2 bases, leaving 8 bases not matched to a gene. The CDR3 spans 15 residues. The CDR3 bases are TGCGCCAGCACCTTATGGACTAGCGGAACCTACGAGCAGTACTTC. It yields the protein CASTLWTSGTYEQYF.

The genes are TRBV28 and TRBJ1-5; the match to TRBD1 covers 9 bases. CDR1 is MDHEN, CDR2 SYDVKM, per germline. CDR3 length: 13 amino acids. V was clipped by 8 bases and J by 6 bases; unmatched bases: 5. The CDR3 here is CASLGQGFQPQHF. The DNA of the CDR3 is TGTGCCAGCCTGGGACAGGGTTTTCAGCCCCAGCATTTT.

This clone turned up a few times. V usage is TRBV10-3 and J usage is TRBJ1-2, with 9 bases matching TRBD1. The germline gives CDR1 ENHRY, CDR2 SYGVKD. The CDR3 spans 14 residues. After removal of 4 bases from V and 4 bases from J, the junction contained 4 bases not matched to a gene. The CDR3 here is CAISAGQGPYGYTF. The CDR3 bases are TGTGCCATCAGTGCGGGACAGGGCCCCTATGGCTACACCTTC.